The table lists the clone carrying this T cell receptor (beta chain) with many counts. The antigen remains undetermined. The source of the sample is a study of T cells in Graves' hyperthyroidism and ophthalmopathy. General study findings and limits: In the blood, most expanded thyroid clonotypes above 0.001 appeared as well.

TCR beta CDR3 sequences were amplified from RNA transcripts. HTBI primers were used for first-round RT-PCR of the TCR CDR3. TCRdb analysed the multiplex PCR reads with MiXCR anew, one entry per CDR3 protein. The repertoire consists of about 49,000 distinct CDR3 sequences, with approximately 50% occurring once and the leading ten covering 34%. Germline CDR1 and CDR2: SGHDT and YYEEEE. V shed 3 bases, J shed 5 bases, and the junction held 4 bases outside the gene matches. There are 15 residues in the CDR3. V usage is TRBV5-6 and J usage is TRBJ2-2; 10 nucleotides agree with TRBD1. The sequence derives from a young man with Graves' hyperthyroidism. The sample consisted of peripheral blood or thyroid tissue (not recorded which). The CDR3 reads CASSSGQGWTGELFF. CDR3 sequence (DNA): TGTGCCAGCAGCTCGGGACAGGGGTGGACCGGGGAGCTGTTTTTT.